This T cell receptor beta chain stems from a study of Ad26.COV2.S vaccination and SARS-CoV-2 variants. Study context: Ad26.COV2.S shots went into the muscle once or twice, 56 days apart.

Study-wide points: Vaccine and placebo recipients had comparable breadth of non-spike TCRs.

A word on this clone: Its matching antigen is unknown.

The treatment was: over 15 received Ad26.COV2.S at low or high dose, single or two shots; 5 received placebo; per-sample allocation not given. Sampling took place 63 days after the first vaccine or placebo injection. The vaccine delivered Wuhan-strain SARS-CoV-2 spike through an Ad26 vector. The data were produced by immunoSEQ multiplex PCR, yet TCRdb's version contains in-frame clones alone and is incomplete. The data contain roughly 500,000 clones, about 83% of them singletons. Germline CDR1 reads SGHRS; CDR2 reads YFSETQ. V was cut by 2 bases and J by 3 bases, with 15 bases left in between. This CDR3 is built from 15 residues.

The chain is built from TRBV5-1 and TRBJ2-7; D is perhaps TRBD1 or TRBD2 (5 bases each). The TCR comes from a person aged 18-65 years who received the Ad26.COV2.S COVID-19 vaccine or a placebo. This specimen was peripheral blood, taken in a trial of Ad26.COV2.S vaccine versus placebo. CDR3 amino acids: CASSFDPGRVYEQYF. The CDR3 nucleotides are TGCGCCAGCAGCTTCGATCCGGGACGCGTCTACGAGCAGTACTTC. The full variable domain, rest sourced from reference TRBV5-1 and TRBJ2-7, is KAGVTQTPRYLIKTRGQQVTLSCSPISGHRSVSWYQQTPGQGLQFLFEYFSETQRNKGNFPGRFSGRQFSNSRSEMNVSTLELGDSALYLCASSFDPGRVYEQYFGPGTRLTVT.